This section outlines one TCR beta chain sequence together with its context. Its specificity is unknown. With ipilimumab providing CTLA-4 blockade, focal radiation was administered to patients who had chemo-refractory metastatic non-small-cell lung cancer. The entry originates in a study of radiotherapy plus CTLA-4 blockade in lung cancer. Study in general: Objective responses were observed in 18% of patients, and disease control was achieved by roughly 29%. Overall study findings and caveats: In blood, after radiotherapy plus ipilimumab, tumor-derived TCR clones expanded.

Sequencing used immunoSEQ multiplex PCR; TCRdb keeps in-frame clones, though not all of them. The sample includes about 110,000 clones, 81% of them seen just once. The CDR3 is 17 residues long. V was pared by 0 bases and J by 8 bases, with 20 bases between. The germline V gene has CDR1 SGHVS and CDR2 FQNEAQ. The sequence derives from a human donor with non-small cell lung cancer that progressed on radiotherapy plus ipilimumab. Some clones in this sample may be carry-over from other donors' samples. The genes are TRBV7-8 and TRBJ1-5; a possible D gene is TRBD1 (6 bases). Source: peripheral blood, taken from a patient treated with radiotherapy plus ipilimumab. The CDR3 nucleotides read TGTGCCAGCAGCTTAGCCCGGGACACGCGGGGTGGTGAGCCCCAGCATTTT. Amino acid sequence: CASSLARDTRGGEPQHF.